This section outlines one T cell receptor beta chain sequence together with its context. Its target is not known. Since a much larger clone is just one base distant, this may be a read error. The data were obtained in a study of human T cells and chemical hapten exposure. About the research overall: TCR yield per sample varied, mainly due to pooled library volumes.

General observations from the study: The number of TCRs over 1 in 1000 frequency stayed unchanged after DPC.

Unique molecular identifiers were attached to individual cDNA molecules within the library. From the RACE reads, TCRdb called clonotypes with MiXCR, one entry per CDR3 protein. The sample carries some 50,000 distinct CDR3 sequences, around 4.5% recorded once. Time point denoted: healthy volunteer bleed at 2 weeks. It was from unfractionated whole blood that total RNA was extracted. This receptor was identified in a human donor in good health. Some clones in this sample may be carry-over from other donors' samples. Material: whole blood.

The CDR3 sequence is CASGRRDVTGELFF. DNA of the CDR3: TGTGCCAGCGGCCGCCGGGACGTCACCGGGGAGCTGTTTTTT. The rearrangement links TRBV28 to TRBJ2-2; either TRBD1 or TRBD2 may fit D (5 bases each). The CDR3 runs 14 residues. Germline V CDR1 and CDR2: MDHEN, SYDVKM. V was cut by 8 bases and J by 4 bases, with 14 bases left in between.